This TCR beta chain was obtained from a study of blood T cells in healthy people across ages. For the second PCR, which ran for about 6 to 11 cycles, a sample-barcoded 5' primer and a J-beta primer mix were used. Every cDNA molecule carried a tag from a template-switch adaptor bearing 12 random nucleotides. TCRdb re-called the 5' RACE reads with MiXCR, one entry per CDR3 protein. This table has 1,300,000 or so distinct CDR3 sequences, approximately 59% appearing once. In terms of origin and age, donors were healthy Caucasian individuals from Russia aged 6 to 90. The CDR3 extends over 13 amino acids. The V segment lost 7 bases and the J segment 2 bases; nucleotides outside the gene matches: 5. Per germline, CDR1 LGHNT and CDR2 FRNRAP.

The specimen was blood. The TCR comes from a young man in good health. The chain combines TRBV12-5 with TRBJ2-7; TRBD1 aligns across 7 bases. The CDR3, as DNA: TGTGCTAGTGTAAGACAGGGCACCTACGAGCAGTACTTC. The encoded protein is CASVRQGTYEQYF.